This TCR beta chain was sequenced during a study of T-cell reconstitution after alpha-beta-depleted transplantation in children (dated by TCRdb to 2015 to 2016). The study in broad terms: Using TCR repertoire profiling, the study followed T-cell immune reconstitution in a quantitative way in children after TCRalphabeta/CD19-depleted allogeneic hematopoietic cell transplantation.

Interpreted using the paper, the treatment or condition label stands for: allogeneic hematopoietic cell transplantation with graft depleted of TCRalphabeta T cells and CD19 B cells. TCRalphabeta/CD19-depleted allogeneic hematopoietic cell grafts were given to the transplant recipients, all of whom were children. Library creation used PCR. The data were produced on an Illumina HiSeq 2500. TCR libraries were prepared with molecular barcoding, using unique molecular identifiers to normalize TCRbeta repertoire quantification. The raw public data were reprocessed by TCRdb itself: fastp quality trimming at Q25, MiXCR clonotype calling, in-frame beta chains only. Entries are consolidated by CDR3 protein sequence, retaining the most common genes and DNA. The sample table records 280,000 or so distinct CDR3 sequences; under 14% of these occur just once. About 25% of the sample belongs to the ten largest clones.

With regard to this clonotype: Its antigen is not yet known. No qualities accompany the bases; no much larger clone lies one base away.

General conclusions and limits of the study: In some patients, high TCRbeta diversity at day 60 was attributed to recipient T cells and intrathymic progenitors that had survived conditioning. The apparently early alphabetaT-cell count recovery about two months after transplant was reportedly dependent on only several hundred rapidly expanded clones derived from non-depleted graft cells. Over the following months the frequencies of hyperexpanded clones went down, and after one year T-cell counts and TCRbeta diversity were mostly credited to newly produced T cells.

The specimen comprised peripheral blood, sampled 180 days after TCRalphabeta/CD19-depleted stem cell transplant. The source is a male patient under 10 years old who had a stem cell transplant for chronic granulomatous disease, so the T cells may come from the graft donor.

The sequenced DNA: TGTGCCAGCAGTTTAGTTCCCAGGAGCGGAACCTACGAGCAGTACTTC. Its amino acids are CASSLVPRSGTYEQYF. The chain is made from TRBV12-3 or TRBV12-4 and TRBJ2-7; the D segment could be TRBD2, given 5 matching bases. From the cysteine up to the phenylalanine, the CDR3 has a length of 16 residues. The DNA shown is the 48-base CDR3, in frame from base 1. Trimming costs V 1 base and J 2 bases, and their ends lie 15 bases apart.